The present T cell receptor (beta chain) was sequenced within a study of blood T cell repertoires in COVID-19. Study overall: PBMCs, B-cell-depleted T cells, or T cells were the source of the cDNA or gDNA that made up the material.

The CDR3 runs 14 residues. Trimming removed 7 bases at V and 4 bases at J, with 11 bases between. Germline CDR1 is LNHDA and CDR2 is SQIVND (reference sequence). Participants, about 18 to 100 years old, spanned around 25 US areas. Cohorts were based on clinical histories the participants reported. In Cohort 3, a recovered donor had either two negative PCRs, clearance, or symptom resolution. Clones were read by immunoSEQ multiplex PCR, and TCRdb kept only the in-frame ones, dropping some. The table lists roughly 250,000 clones, around nine tenths of them singletons. The receptor was isolated from a young woman who had recovered from COVID-19. The sample comprised PBMCs or T cells enriched from blood (not recorded which). The V and J genes are TRBV19 and TRBJ1-6; possibly TRBD1 for D (6 bases). Here the CDR3 reads CASTGAQYNSPLHF. The CDR3 coding sequence is TGTGCCAGTACAGGGGCCCAATATAATTCACCCCTCCACTTT. Full variable domain (outside the CDR3, taken from reference TRBV19 and TRBJ1-6): DGGITQSPKYLFRKEGQNVTLSCEQNLNHDAMYWYRQDPGQGLRLIYYSQIVNDFQKGDIAEGYSVSREKKESFPLTVTSAQKNPTAFYLCASTGAQYNSPLHFGNGTRLTVT.